This T cell receptor (beta chain) was profiled in a study of blood T cells in healthy people across ages. Study observations and caveats: TCR beta diversity per million T cells fell roughly linearly with age.

A second about 7 to 11 cycle PCR used barcoded and J-beta primers. Using its own MiXCR run on the 5' RACE reads, TCRdb lists one record per CDR3 protein. This table holds 1.5 million to 2 million distinct CDR3 sequences, 28% found once. The J segment lost 2 bases and the V segment lost 3 bases, leaving 1 base of the junction unmatched. The CDR3 contains 13 residues. CDR1 is LGHNT and CDR2 is FRNRAP in the germline V gene. In this sample, this clonotype turned up many times. Its antigen is unidentified. Material: blood. The receptor's source is a woman aged 25 to 45 in good health. The rearrangement links TRBV12-5 to TRBJ2-7; 7 nucleotides align to TRBD1. CDR3 sequence: CASGFDRAYEQYF. CDR3 sequence (DNA): TGTGCTAGTGGTTTCGACAGGGCCTACGAGCAGTACTTC.